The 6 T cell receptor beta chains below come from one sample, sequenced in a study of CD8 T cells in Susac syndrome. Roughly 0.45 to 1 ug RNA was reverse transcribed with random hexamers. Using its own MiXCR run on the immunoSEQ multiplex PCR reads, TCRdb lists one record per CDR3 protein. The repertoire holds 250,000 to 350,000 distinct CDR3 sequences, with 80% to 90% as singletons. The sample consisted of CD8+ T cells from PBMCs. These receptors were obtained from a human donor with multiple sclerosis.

In DNA form, the CDR3 reads TGTGCCAGCAGCTTAGGGGCGGGAGACTACAATGAGCAGTTCTTC. Amino acids: CASSLGAGDYNEQFF. J is TRBJ2-1 and V is TRBV7-9; 7 bases agree with TRBD2. Germline V lookup: CDR1 SEHNR, CDR2 FQNEAQ (reference sequence). Unmatched junction bases numbered 3, after V lost 1 base and J lost 3 bases. The CDR3 covers 15 residues.

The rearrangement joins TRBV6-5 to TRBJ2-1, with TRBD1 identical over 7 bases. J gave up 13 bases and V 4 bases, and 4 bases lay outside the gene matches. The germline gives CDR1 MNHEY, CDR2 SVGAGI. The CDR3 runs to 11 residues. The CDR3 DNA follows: TGTGCCAGCAGTTCCGGGACAGCTCAGTTCTTC. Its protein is CASSSGTAQFF.

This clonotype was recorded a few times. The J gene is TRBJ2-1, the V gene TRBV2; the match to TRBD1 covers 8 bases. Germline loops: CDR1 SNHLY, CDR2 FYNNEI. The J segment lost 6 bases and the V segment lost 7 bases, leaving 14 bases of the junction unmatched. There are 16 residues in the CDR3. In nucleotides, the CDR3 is TGTGCCAGCAAGACAGGCGGACAGGGTAGGATCAATGAGCAGTTCTTC. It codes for CASKTGGQGRINEQFF.

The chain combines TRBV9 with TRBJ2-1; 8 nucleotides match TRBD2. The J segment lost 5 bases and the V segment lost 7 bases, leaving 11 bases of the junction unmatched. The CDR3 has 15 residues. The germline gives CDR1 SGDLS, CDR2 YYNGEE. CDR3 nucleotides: TGTGCCAGCGGAGATCCAATTAGCGGGAACAATGAGCAGTTCTTC. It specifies CASGDPISGNNEQFF.

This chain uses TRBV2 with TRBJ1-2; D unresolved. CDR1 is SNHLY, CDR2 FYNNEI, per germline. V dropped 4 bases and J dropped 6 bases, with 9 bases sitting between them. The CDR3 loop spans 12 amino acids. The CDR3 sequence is CASSGRVNGYTF. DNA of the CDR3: TGTGCCAGCAGTGGAAGGGTTAATGGCTACACCTTC.

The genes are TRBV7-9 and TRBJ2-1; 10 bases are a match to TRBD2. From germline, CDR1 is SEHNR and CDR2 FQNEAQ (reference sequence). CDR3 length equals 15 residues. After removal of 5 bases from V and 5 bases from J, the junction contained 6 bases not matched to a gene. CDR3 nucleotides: TGTGCCAGCAGCACGCTAGCGGGAGTGGACAATGAGCAGTTCTTC. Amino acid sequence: CASSTLAGVDNEQFF.